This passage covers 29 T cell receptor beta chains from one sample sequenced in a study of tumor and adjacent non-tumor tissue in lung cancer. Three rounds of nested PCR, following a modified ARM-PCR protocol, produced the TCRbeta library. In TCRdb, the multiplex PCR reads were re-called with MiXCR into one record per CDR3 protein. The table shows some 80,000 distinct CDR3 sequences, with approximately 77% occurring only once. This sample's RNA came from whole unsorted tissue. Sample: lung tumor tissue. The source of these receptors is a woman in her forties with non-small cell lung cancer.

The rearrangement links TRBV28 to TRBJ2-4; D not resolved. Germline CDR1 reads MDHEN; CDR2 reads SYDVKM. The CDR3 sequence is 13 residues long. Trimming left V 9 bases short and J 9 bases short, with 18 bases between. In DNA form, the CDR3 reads TGTGCCAGGAGTGTCGGACCTCAGAGCATTCAGTACTTC. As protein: CARSVGPQSIQYF.

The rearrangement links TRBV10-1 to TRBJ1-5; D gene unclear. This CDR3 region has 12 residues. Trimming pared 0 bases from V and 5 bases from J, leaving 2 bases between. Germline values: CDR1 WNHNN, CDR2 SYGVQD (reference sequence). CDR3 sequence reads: CASSESDQPQHF. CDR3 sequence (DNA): TGCGCCAGCAGTGAGTCGGATCAGCCCCAGCATTTT.

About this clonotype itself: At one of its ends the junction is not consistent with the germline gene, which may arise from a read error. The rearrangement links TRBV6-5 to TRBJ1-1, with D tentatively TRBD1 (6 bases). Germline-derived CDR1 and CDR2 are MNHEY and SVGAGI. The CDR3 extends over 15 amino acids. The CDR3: CATSYQGHLNTEAFF. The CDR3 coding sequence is TGTGCCACCAGTTACCAGGGACACCTGAACACTGAAGCTTTCTTT.

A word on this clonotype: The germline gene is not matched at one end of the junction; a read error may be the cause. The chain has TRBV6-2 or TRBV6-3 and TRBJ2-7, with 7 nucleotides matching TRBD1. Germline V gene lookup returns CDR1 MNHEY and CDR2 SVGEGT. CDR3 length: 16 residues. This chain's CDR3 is CASTLNSGTETYEQYF. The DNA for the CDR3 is TGTGCCAGCACCTTGAATTCAGGGACAGAGACCTACGAGCAGTATTTC.

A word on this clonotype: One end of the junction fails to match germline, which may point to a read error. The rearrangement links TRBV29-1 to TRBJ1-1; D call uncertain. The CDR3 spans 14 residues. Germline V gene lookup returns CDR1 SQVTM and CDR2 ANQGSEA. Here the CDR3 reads CSVERVGPKTDAFF. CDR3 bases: TGCAGCGTTGAGAGGGTTGGCCCGAAGACTGATGCTTTCTTT.

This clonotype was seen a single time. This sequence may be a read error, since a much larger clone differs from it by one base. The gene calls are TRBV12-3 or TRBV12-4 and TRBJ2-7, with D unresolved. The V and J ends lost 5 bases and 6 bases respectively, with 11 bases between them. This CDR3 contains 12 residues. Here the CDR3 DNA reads TGTGCCAGCAGTGGCCTGACGCGCGAGCAGTACTTC. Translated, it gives CASSGLTREQYF.

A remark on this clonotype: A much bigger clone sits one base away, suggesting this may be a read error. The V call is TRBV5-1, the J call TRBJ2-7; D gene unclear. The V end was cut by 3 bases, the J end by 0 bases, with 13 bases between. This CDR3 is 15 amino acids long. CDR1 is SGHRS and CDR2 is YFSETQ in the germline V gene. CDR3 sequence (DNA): TGCGCCAGCAGCTGCACGACGGGTTACTCCTACGAGCAGTACTTC. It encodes CASSCTTGYSYEQYF.

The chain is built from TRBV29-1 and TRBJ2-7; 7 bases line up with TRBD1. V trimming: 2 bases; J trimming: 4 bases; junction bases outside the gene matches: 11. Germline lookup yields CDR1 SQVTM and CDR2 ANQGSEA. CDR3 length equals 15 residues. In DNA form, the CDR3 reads TGCAGCGTTGAAATCTGGAACAGGGGCAAGTACGAGCAGTACTTC. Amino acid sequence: CSVEIWNRGKYEQYF.

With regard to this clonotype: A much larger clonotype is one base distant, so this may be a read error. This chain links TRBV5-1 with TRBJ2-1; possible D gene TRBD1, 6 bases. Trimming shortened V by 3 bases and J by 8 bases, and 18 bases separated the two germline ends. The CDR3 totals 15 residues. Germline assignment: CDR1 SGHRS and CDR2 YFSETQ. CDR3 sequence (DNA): TGCGCCAGCAGCTCAGGCGAGAGGGGGATGGATGAGCAGTTCTTC. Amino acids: CASSSGERGMDEQFF.

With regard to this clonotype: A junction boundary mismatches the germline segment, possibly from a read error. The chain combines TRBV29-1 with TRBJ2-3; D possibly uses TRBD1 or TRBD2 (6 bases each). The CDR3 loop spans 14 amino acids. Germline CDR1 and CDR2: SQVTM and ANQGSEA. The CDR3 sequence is CSFEDPGAGDTQYF. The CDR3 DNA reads TGTAGCTTTGAAGATCCGGGGGCCGGAGATACGCAGTATTTT.

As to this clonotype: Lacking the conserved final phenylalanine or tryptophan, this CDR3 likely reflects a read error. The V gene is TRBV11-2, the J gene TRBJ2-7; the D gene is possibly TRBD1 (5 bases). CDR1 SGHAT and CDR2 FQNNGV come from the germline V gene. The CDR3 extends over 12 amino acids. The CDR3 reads CISSHGEQVQYI. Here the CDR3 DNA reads TGTATCAGCAGCCATGGGGAACAGGTGCAGTACATC.

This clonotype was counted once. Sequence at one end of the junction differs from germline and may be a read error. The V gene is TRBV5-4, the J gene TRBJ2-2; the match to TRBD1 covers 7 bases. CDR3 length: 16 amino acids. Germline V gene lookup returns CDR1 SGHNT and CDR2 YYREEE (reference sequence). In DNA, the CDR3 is TGTGCGAGCAGCCGGCCGGGACAGCTGAACACCGGGGAGCTGTTTTTT. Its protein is CASSRPGQLNTGELFF.

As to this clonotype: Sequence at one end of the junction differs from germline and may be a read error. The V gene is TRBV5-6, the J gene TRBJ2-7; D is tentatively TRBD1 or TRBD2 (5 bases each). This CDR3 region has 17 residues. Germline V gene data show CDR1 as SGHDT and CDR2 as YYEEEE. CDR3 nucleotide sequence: TGTGTCAGCAGCGTATGGGGCCGAGGGCAGGCCTCCTACGAGCAGTACTTC. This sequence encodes CVSSVWGRGQASYEQYF.

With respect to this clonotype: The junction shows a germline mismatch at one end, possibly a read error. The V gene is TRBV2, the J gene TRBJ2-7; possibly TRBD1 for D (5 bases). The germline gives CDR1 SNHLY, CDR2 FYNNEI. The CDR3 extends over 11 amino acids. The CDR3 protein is CASRGAYEQYF. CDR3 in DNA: TGTGCCAGCAGAGGGGCCTACGAGCAGTACTTT.

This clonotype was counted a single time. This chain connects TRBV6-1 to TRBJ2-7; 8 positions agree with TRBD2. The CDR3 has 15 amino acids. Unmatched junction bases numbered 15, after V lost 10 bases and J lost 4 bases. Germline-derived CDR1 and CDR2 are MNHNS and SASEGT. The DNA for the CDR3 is TGTGCCAATCGACAAACTAGCGGTAGCTCATACGAGCAGTACTTC. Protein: CANRQTSGSSYEQYF.

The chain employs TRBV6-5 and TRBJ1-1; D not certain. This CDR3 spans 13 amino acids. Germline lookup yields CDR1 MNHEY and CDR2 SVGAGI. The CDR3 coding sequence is TGTACTAGCAGTTACTTAGGTAACACTGAAGCTTTCTTT. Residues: CTSSYLGNTEAFF.

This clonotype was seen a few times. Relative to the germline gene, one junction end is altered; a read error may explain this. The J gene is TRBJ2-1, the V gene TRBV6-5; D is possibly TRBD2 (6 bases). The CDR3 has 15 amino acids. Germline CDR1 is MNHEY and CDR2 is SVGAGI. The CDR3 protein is CVSSRGTGEGIEQLF. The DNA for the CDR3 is TGTGTCAGCAGTCGCGGGACGGGAGAGGGCATAGAGCAGCTCTTC.

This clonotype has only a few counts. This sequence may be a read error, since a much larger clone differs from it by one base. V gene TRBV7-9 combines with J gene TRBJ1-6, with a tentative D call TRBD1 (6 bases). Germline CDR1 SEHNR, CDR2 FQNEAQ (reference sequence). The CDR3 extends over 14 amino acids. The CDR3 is CASSIRGTNSLLHF. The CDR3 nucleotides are TGTGCCAGCAGCATACGCGGGACAAATTCACTCCTCCACTTT. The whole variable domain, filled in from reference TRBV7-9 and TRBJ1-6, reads DTGVSQNPRHKITKRGQNVTFRCDPISEHNRLYWYRQTLGQGPEFLTYFQNEAQLEKSRLLSDRFSAERPKGSFSTLEIQRTEQGDSAMYLCASSIRGTNSLLHFGNGTRLTVT.

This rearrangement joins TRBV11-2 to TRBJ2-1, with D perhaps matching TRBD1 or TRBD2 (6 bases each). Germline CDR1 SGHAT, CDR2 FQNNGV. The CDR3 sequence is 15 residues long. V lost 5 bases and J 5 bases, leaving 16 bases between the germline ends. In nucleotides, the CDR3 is TGTGCCAGCAGCCTCGGGGGCCCACTCCACAATGAGCAGTTCTTC. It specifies CASSLGGPLHNEQFF.

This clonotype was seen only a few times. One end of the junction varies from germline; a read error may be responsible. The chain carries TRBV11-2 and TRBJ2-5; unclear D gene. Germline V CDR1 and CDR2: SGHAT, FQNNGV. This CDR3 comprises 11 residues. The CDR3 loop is CTSNHQETQYF. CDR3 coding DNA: TGTACCAGCAACCATCAAGAGACCCAGTATTTC.

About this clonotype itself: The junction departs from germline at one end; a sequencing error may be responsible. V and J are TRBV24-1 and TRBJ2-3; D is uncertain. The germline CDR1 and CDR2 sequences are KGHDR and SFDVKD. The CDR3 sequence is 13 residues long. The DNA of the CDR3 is TGTTCCACCAGTGATTCCACGATAGATACACAGTATTTT. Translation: CSTSDSTIDTQYF.

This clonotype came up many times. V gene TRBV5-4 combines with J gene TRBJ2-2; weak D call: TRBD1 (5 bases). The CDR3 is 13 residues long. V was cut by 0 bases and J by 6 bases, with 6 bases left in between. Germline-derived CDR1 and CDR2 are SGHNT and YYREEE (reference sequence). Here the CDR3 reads CASSLATAGELFF. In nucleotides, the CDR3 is TGTGCCAGCAGCTTGGCGACAGCCGGGGAGCTGTTTTTT.

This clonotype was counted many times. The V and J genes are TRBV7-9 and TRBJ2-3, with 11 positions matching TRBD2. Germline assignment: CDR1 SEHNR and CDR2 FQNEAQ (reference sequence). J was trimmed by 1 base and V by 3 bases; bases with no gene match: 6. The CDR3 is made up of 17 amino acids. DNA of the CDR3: TGTGCCAGCAGCTTTGGTTTGACTAGCGGGGGCACAGATACGCAGTATTTT. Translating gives CASSFGLTSGGTDTQYF.

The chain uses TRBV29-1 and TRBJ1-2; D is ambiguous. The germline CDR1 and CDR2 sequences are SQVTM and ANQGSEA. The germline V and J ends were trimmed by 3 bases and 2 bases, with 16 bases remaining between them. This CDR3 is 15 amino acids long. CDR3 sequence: CSVEGRQVLNYGYTF. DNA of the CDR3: TGCAGCGTTGAGGGAAGGCAGGTTTTAAACTATGGCTACACCTTC.

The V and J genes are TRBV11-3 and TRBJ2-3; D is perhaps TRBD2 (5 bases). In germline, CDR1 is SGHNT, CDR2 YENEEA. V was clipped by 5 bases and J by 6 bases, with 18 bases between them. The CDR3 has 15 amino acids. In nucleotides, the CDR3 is TGTGCCAGCAGCAAAGCGGTCGAGAGTACTGATACGCAGTATTTT. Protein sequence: CASSKAVESTDTQYF.

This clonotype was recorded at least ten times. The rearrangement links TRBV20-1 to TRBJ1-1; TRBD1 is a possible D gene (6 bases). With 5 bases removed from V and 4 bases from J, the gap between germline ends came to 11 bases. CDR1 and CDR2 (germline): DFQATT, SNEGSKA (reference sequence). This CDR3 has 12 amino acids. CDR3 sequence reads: CSAPQTGTEAFF. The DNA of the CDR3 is TGCAGTGCTCCTCAGACAGGCACTGAAGCTTTCTTT.

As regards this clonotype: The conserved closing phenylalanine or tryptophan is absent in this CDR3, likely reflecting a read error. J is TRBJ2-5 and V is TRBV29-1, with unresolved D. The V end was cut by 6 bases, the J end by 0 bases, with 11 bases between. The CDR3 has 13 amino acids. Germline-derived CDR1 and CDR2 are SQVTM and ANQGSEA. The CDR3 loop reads CSVRRPYQETQYL. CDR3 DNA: TGCAGCGTAAGACGGCCGTACCAAGAGACCCAGTACTTA.

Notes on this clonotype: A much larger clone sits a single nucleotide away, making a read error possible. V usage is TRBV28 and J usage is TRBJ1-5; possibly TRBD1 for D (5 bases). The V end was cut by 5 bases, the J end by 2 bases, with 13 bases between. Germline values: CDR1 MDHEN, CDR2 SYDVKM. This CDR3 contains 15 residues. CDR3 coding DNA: TGTGCCAGCAGTGGGGGAGGGCGAGGCAATCAGCCCCAGCATTTT. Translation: CASSGGGRGNQPQHF.

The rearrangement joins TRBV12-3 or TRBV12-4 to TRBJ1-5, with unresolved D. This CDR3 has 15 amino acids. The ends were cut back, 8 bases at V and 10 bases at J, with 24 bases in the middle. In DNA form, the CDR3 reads TGTGCCAGCGGCCTGGAGGGTGGTAGCATTCAACCCCAGCATTTT. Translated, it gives CASGLEGGSIQPQHF.